This TCR beta chain emerged from a study of CD8+ T cells in alopecia areata. Study context: After 6 to 18 months of tofacitinib, follow-up continued 6 months off drug.

The V gene's germline CDR1 is SQVTM and CDR2 ANQGSEA. The CDR3 has 13 residues. The junction had 7 bases not matched to a gene; V was cut back by 4 bases and J by 9 bases. The study, taken as a whole, reports: Sequences from scalp samples also cover resident alphabeta T cells of normal skin. Compared with mice, patients displayed less clear TCR sharing, possibly for HLA-related reasons.

cDNA serving as the sequencing template came from extracted, reverse transcribed RNA. Sequencing used immunoSEQ multiplex PCR; TCRdb keeps in-frame clones, though not all of them. The sample includes about 150,000 clones, roughly 50% of them seen just once. Turning to this clone: The antigen is not known.

The sequence was collected from a human donor with alopecia areata. Sequencing used CD4+ T cells sorted from blood. The chain is built from TRBV29-1 and TRBJ2-4; TRBD1 agrees at 9 bases. The CDR3 here is CSVAGQGTRIQYF. CDR3 in DNA: TGCAGCGTTGCCGGACAGGGGACTCGCATTCAGTACTTC.